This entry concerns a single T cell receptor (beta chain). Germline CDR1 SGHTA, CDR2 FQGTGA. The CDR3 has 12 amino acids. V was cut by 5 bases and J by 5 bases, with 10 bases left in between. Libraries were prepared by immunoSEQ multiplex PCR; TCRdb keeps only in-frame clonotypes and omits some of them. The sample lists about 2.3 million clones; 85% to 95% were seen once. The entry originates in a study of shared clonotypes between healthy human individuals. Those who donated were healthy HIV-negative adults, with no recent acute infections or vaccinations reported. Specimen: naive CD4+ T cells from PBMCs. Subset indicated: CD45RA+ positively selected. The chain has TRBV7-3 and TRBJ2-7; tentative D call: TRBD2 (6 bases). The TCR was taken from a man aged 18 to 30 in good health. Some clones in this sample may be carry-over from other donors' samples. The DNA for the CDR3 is TGTGCCAGCAGCCCGACTAGTGACGAGCAGTACTTC. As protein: CASSPTSDEQYF.